These T cell receptor beta chains were read from a single sample in a study of OX40 agonist ivuxolimab in advanced cancers. Sequencing was performed with immunoSEQ multiplex PCR; in TCRdb, only in-frame clones are kept and a portion is missing. The repertoire includes approximately 60,000 clones, around nine tenths of them detected once, and approximately 7.2% sits in the top ten. This specimen was CD4+ or CD8+ T cells sorted from blood, taken in a trial of the OX40 agonist ivuxolimab. These receptors all stem from an adult with an advanced solid tumor such as melanoma, head and neck, liver or kidney cancer. The CDR3 runs from the conserved cysteine through the conserved F or W. D genes are given only for firm matches. Some rows mark clone size as missing; the rest say once, few, many or name a class of expanded clone.

NA,TRBJ2-3,TRBD2,TRBV28,TGTGCCAGCAGTTTACTTGCGGGAGGAGAAGATACGCAGTATTTT,CASSLLAGGEDTQYF
NA,TRBJ2-1,NA,TRBV28,TGTGCCAGCAGTTTACCGGCAGGGAGCTCCTACAATGAGCAGTTCTTC,CASSLPAGSSYNEQFF
NA,TRBJ2-1,NA,TRBV28,TGTGCCAGCAGTGGGCAGGGTTCCATAATTGCGAATGAGCAGTTCTTC,CASSGQGSIIANEQFF
NA,TRBJ1-2,NA,TRBV9,TGTGCCAGCAGCGTAGCAGGGTATGGCTACACCTTC,CASSVAGYGYTF
NA,TRBJ2-3,NA,TRBV2,TGTGCCAGCAGTGAATGGGGCTACGCCGATACGCAGTATTTT,CASSEWGYADTQYF
NA,TRBJ2-7,TRBD1,TRBV6-1,TGTGCCAGCAACGGACAGGGGGCGGGCGAGCAGTACTTC,CASNGQGAGEQYF
NA,TRBJ2-3,TRBD2,TRBV9,TGTGCCAGCAGCGCCCAGGGCGGGAGAGATACGCAGTATTTT,CASSAQGGRDTQYF
few,TRBJ1-1,NA,TRBV7-8,TGTGCCAGCAGCTTAGTTAGGGCCTCCCTTTTATTAGGTGGAGCTTTCTTT,CASSLVRASLLLGGAFF
NA,TRBJ2-7,TRBD2,TRBV6-5,TGTGCCAGCAGTGCCTTAGCGGGGGGCTCCTACGAGCAGTACTTC,CASSALAGGSYEQYF
NA,TRBJ1-2,NA,TRBV28,TGTGCCAGCAGTTCGACAGCTCCTTATGGCTACACCTTC,CASSSTAPYGYTF
NA,TRBJ2-1,TRBD2,TRBV7-8,TGTGCCAGCAGCTCGAGGGCGACTAGCGGGAGTGTCTACAATGAGCAGTTCTTC,CASSSRATSGSVYNEQFF
NA,TRBJ2-3,TRBD2,TRBV4-2,TGTGCCAGCAGCCAAGGAGGTAGCGGGATCGGGGATACGCAGTATTTT,CASSQGGSGIGDTQYF
NA,TRBJ2-1,TRBD2,TRBV7-3,TGTGCCAGCAGCTCTAAGCCTGCGGGAGGGCTAATCTTC,CASSSKPAGGLIF
NA,TRBJ2-6,NA,TRBV5-1,TGCGCCAGCAGCTTGGGCTACAGGGATTCTGGGGCCAACGTCCTGACTTTC,CASSLGYRDSGANVLTF
NA,TRBJ2-7,TRBD2,TRBV4-2,TGTGCCAGCAGCCCGAAACTAGCGGGAGCCTACGAGCAGTACTTC,CASSPKLAGAYEQYF
once,TRBJ2-7,TRBD2,TRBV28,TGTGCCAGCAGTCCTTGGGGACTAGCGGGAGGACCATTCGAGCAGTACTTC,CASSPWGLAGGPFEQYF
NA,TRBJ2-1,TRBD1,TRBV28,TGTGCCAGCAGTTTGCCGGGACAGGTGTCAGGCCTGTTCTTC,CASSLPGQVSGLFF
NA,TRBJ2-3,TRBD2,TRBV27,TGTGCCAGCAGTCGTACACTAGCGGATATCACAGATACGCAGTATTTT,CASSRTLADITDTQYF
NA,TRBJ2-7,NA,TRBV28,TGTGCCAGCAGCACGGACGGGGCCGTCTACGAGCAGTACTTC,CASSTDGAVYEQYF
NA,TRBJ2-5,TRBD1,TRBV7-2,TGTGCCAGCAGCAAGGGGGCGGGCCGCTACCAAGAGACCCAGTACTTC,CASSKGAGRYQETQYF
NA,TRBJ2-2,TRBD2,TRBV5-6,TGTGCCAGCAGCTCCGGACTAGCGGGAGGGGGGGAGCTGTTTTTT,CASSSGLAGGGELFF
NA,TRBJ2-4,NA,TRBV21-1,TGTGCCAGCAGTAAAAAAAGGCGGGTGGGCAAAAACATTCAGTACTTC,CASSKKRRVGKNIQYF
few,TRBJ1-1,NA,TRBV11-3,TGTGCCAGCAGCCACACCGGGAACACTGAAGCTTTCTTT,CASSHTGNTEAFF
few,TRBJ2-7,TRBD1,TRBV27,TGTGCCAGCAGTGCGGACAGGGCCTACGAGCAGTACTTC,CASSADRAYEQYF
NA,TRBJ1-1,NA,TRBV28,TGTGCCAGCAGTCAAGATACCCCTGAAGCTTTCTTT,CASSQDTPEAFF
NA,TRBJ1-1,NA,TRBV28,TGTGCCAGCAGTTTAGGTGTGGTCACTGAAGCTTTCTTT,CASSLGVVTEAFF
NA,TRBJ2-7,NA,TRBV6-6,TGTGCCAGCACCCTTGGGGGGCCAGGGGTCGTCGAGCAGTACTTC,CASTLGGPGVVEQYF
NA,TRBJ2-7,NA,TRBV28,TGTGCCAGCAGCTCCTTCTACGAGCAGTACTTC,CASSSFYEQYF
NA,TRBJ2-3,TRBD2,TRBV7-6,TGTGCCAGCAGCCCGTTCGGTGGTAGCGGGGGGCCAGATACGCAGTATTTT,CASSPFGGSGGPDTQYF